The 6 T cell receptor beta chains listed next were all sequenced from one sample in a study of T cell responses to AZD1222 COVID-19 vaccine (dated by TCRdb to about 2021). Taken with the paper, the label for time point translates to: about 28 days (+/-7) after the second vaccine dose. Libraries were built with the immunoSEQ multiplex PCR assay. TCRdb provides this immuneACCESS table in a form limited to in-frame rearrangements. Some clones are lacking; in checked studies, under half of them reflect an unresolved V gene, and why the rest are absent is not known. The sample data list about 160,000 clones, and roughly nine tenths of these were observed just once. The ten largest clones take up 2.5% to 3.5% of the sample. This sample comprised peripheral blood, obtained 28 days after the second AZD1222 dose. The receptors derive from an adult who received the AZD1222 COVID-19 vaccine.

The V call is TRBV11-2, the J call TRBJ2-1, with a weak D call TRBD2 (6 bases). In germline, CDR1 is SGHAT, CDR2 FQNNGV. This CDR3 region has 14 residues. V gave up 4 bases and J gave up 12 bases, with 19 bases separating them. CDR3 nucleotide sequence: TGTGCCAGCAGCTCAATCCCCCGGGACTCAGGGCAGTTCTTC. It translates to CASSSIPRDSGQFF.

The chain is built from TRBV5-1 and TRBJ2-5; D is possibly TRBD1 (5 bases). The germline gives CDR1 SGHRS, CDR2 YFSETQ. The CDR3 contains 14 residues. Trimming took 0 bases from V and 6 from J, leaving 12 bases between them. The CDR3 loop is CASSLADSLQTQYF. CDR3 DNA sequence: TGCGCCAGCAGCTTGGCTGACAGCCTTCAGACCCAGTACTTC. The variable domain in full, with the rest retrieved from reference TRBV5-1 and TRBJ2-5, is KAGVTQTPRYLIKTRGQQVTLSCSPISGHRSVSWYQQTPGQGLQFLFEYFSETQRNKGNFPGRFSGRQFSNSRSEMNVSTLELGDSALYLCASSLADSLQTQYFGPGTRLLVL.

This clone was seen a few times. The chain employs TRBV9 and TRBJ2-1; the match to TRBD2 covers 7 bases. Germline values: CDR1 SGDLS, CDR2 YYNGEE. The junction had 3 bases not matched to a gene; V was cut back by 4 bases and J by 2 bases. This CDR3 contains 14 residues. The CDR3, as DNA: TGTGCCAGCAGCTCCCGGGGGGCCTACAATGAGCAGTTCTTC. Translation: CASSSRGAYNEQFF. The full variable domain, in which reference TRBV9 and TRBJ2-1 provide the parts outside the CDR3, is DSGVTQTPKHLITATGQRVTLRCSPRSGDLSVYWYQQSLDQGLQFLIQYYNGEERAKGNILERFSAQQFPDLHSELNLSSLELGDSALYFCASSSRGAYNEQFFGPGTRLTVL.

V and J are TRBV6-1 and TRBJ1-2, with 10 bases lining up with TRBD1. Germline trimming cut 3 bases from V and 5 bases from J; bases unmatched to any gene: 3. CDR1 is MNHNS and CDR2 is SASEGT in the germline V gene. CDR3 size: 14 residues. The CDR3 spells CASSEDRGRYGYTF. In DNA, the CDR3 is TGTGCCAGCAGTGAGGACAGGGGGAGGTATGGCTACACCTTC.

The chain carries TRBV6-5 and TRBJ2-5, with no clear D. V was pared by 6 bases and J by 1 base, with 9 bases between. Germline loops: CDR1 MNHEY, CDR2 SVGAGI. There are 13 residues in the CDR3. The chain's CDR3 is CASRSPPQETQYF. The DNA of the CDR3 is TGTGCCAGCAGGTCTCCCCCCCAAGAGACCCAGTACTTC.

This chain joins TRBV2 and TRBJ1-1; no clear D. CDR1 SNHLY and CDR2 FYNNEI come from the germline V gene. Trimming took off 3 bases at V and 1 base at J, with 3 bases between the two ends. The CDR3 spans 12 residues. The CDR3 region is CASSDRNTEAFF. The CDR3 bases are TGTGCCAGCAGTGATAGGAACACTGAAGCTTTCTTT.